This entry features one TCR beta chain sequence. The antigen remains undetermined. This record belongs to a study of beta chain features in type 1 diabetes. Across the whole study: Comparable age, gender and cell yields were observed in patients relative to healthy donors. Over 85,000,000 sorted cells were examined across all samples.

General study points: More deletions and fewer insertions at VDJ junctions were seen in type 1 diabetes patients.

The investigators reverse transcribed all of the isolated RNA, so they sequenced expressed TCRB transcripts. The table came from immunoSEQ multiplex PCR; TCRdb's copy has only in-frame clones and leaves some out. The table records hundreds of thousands of clones, around 15% of them present only once. Germline-derived CDR1 and CDR2 are SGHTA and FQGTGA. The germline V and J ends were trimmed by 2 bases and 7 bases, with 12 bases remaining between them. The CDR3 length is 14 residues. There was one heparinised blood draw per donor, averaging approximately 120 mL. Sequenced: naive CD4+ T cells from blood. The origin of this receptor is a man aged 18 to 30 in good health. The chain uses TRBV7-3 and TRBJ2-1; unclear D gene. CDR3 nucleotide sequence: TGTGCCAGCAGCTTACCTGGGAAACCGAATGAGCAGTTCTTC. Encoded protein: CASSLPGKPNEQFF.